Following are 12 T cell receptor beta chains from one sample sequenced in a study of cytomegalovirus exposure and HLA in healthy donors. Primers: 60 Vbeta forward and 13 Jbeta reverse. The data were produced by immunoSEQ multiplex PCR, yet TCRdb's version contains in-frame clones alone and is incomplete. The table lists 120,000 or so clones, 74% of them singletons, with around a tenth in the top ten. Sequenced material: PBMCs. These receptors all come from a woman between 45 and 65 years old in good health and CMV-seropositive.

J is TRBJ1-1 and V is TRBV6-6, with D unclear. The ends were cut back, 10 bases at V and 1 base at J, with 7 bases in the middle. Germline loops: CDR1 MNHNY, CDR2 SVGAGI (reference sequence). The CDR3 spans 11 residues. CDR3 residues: CATGGNTEAFF. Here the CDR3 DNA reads TGTGCCACCGGCGGGAACACTGAAGCTTTCTTT.

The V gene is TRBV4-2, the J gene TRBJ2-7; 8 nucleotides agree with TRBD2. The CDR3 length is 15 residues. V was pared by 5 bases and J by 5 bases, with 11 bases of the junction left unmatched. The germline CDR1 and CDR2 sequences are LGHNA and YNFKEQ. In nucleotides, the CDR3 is TGTGCCAGCAGCGAACAAACCGGGGGGGCGGACGAGCAGTACTTC. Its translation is CASSEQTGGADEQYF.

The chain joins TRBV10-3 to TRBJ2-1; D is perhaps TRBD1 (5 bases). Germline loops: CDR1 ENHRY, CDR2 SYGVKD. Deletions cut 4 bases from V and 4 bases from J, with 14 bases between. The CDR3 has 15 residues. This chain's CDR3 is CAISGDRGNYNEQFF. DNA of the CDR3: TGTGCCATCAGTGGAGACAGAGGAAATTACAATGAGCAGTTCTTC.

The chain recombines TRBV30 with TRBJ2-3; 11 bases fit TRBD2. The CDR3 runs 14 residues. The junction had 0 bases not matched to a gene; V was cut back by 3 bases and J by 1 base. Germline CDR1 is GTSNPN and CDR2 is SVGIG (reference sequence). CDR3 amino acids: CAWRLAGGTDTQYF. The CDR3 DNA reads TGTGCCTGGAGACTAGCGGGGGGCACAGATACGCAGTATTTT. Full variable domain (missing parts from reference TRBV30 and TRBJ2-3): SQTIHQWPATLVQPVGSPLSLECTVEGTSNPNLYWYRQAAGRGLQLLFYSVGIGQISSEVPQNLSASRPQDRQFILSSKKLLLSDSGFYLCAWRLAGGTDTQYFGPGTRLTVL.

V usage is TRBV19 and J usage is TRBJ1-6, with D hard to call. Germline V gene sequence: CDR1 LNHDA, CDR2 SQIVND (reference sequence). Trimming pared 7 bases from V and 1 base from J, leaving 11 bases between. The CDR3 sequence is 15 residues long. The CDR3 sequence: CASNQPGSYNSPLHF. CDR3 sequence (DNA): TGTGCCAGTAATCAGCCGGGGTCCTATAATTCACCCCTCCACTTT.

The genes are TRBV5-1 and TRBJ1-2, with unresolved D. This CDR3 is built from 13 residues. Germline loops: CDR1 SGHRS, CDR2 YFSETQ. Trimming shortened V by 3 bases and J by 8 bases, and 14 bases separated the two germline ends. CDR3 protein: CASSSRPGGGYTF. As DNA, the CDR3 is TGCGCCAGCAGCTCACGACCGGGAGGCGGCTACACCTTC.

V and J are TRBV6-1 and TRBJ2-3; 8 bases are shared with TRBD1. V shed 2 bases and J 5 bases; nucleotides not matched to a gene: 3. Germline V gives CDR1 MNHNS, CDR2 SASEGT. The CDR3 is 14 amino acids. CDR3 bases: TGTGCCAGCAGTGAAATGACAGGGGTAGATACGCAGTATTTT. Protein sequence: CASSEMTGVDTQYF.

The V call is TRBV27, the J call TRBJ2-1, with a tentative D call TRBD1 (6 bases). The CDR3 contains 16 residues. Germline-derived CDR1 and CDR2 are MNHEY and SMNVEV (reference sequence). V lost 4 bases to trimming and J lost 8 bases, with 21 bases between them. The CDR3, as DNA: TGTGCCAGCAGTTATATAGCGTCCGAGGGGGTGGATGAGCAGTTCTTC. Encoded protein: CASSYIASEGVDEQFF.

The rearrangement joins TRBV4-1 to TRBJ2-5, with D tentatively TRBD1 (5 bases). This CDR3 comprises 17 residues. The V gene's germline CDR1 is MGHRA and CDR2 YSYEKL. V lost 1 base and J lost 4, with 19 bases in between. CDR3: CASSQAQQGASAETQYF. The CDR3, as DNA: TGCGCCAGCAGCCAAGCCCAACAAGGGGCATCGGCAGAGACCCAGTACTTC.

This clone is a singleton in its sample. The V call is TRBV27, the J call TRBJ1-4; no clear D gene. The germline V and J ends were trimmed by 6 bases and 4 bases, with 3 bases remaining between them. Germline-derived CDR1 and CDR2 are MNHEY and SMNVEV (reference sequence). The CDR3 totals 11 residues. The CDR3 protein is CASRSNEKLFF. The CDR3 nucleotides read TGTGCCAGCAGGAGTAATGAAAAACTGTTTTTT.

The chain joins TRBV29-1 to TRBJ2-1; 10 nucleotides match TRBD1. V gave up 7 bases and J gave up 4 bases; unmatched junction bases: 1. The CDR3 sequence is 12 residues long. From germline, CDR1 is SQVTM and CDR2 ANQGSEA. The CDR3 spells CSGGQGYNEQFF. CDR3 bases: TGCAGCGGGGGACAGGGGTACAATGAGCAGTTCTTC.

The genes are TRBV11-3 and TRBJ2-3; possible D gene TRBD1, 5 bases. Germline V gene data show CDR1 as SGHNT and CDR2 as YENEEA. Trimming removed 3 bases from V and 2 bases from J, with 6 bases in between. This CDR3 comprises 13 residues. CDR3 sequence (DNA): TGTGCCAGCAGCTTGACAGTCACAGATACGCAGTATTTT. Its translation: CASSLTVTDTQYF.